This TCR beta chain was documented in a study of patients and donors after allogeneic stem cell transplantation. This clonotype was detected a few times. TCRdb reprocessed the RT-PCR reads via MiXCR and lists one record per CDR3 protein. Here the sample spans approximately 250,000 distinct CDR3 sequences, around an eighth being singletons. In germline, CDR1 is SGDLS, CDR2 YYNGEE. J gave up 3 bases and V 0 bases, and 6 bases lay outside the gene matches. The CDR3 length is 17 residues. Source material: blood, either unsorted or a sorted T cell fraction (not recorded which). The source of this sequence is a human donor who was either an allogeneic HSCT recipient or a stem cell or donor lymphocyte infusion donor (not recorded which). It is not recorded whose cells these are; they may come from a transplant donor. The chain recombines TRBV9 with TRBJ2-2; 9 nucleotides align to TRBD2. CDR3 nucleotides: TGTGCCAGCAGCGTAGTGTCTAGCGGGACCTACACCGGGGAGCTGTTTTTT. Translated, it gives CASSVVSSGTYTGELFF.